This is a list of T cell receptor beta chains from one sample in a study of monozygotic twins with inflammatory bowel disease. TCRdb re-analyzed the 5' RACE reads; it lists each CDR3 protein once, without DNA. The table counts around 210,000 distinct CDR3 sequences; roughly 7.5% lies in the top ten. Sequencing used blood. The source is a human donor with ulcerative colitis or Crohn's disease, or a healthy co-twin of an affected twin (not recorded which). Both conserved end residues are part of each CDR3.

j_call: TRBJ1-4; v_call: TRBV7-2; cdr3_aa: CASSSSQGWTTNEKLFF
j_call: TRBJ1-4; v_call: TRBV6-1; cdr3_aa: CASRPGQGATNEKLFF
j_call: TRBJ1-1; v_call: TRBV9; cdr3_aa: CASSVEGSNTEAFF
j_call: TRBJ2-3; v_call: TRBV29-1; cdr3_aa: CSAAVQGNTQYF
j_call: TRBJ2-4; v_call: TRBV27; cdr3_aa: CASSLIGGLNIQYF
j_call: TRBJ2-3; v_call: TRBV6-2/TRBV6-3; cdr3_aa: CASTNPLPDTQYF
j_call: TRBJ1-5; v_call: TRBV19; cdr3_aa: CASSTYRGLSNQPQHF
j_call: TRBJ2-7; v_call: TRBV4-2; cdr3_aa: CASSQGRTSVSYEQYF
j_call: TRBJ2-5; v_call: TRBV18; cdr3_aa: CASSQIIQGPQETQYF
j_call: TRBJ2-1; v_call: TRBV29-1; cdr3_aa: CSARTGGYNEQFF
j_call: TRBJ2-1; v_call: TRBV7-2; cdr3_aa: CASSSYLDSYSYNEQFF
j_call: TRBJ2-1; v_call: TRBV10-3; cdr3_aa: CAISENFDEQFF
j_call: TRBJ2-3; v_call: TRBV7-9; cdr3_aa: CASSLDLAGVSTDTQYF
j_call: TRBJ1-5; v_call: TRBV20-1; cdr3_aa: CSARVTGGGQPQHF
j_call: TRBJ2-7; v_call: TRBV23-1; cdr3_aa: CASSHRWTGGGYEQYF
j_call: TRBJ1-1; v_call: TRBV7-9; cdr3_aa: CASSLKANTEAFF
j_call: TRBJ2-1; v_call: TRBV9; cdr3_aa: CASSVGLAGGSSEQFF
j_call: TRBJ1-5; v_call: TRBV11-2; cdr3_aa: CASSPGGGPNQPQHF
j_call: TRBJ2-2; v_call: TRBV19; cdr3_aa: CASSVSGDTGELFF
j_call: TRBJ1-1; v_call: TRBV7-9; cdr3_aa: CASSGTGDSEHYTEAFF
j_call: TRBJ2-6; v_call: TRBV28; cdr3_aa: CASSLGRGLGANVLTF
j_call: TRBJ2-1; v_call: TRBV5-4; cdr3_aa: CASSPSGILNNEQFF
j_call: TRBJ2-1; v_call: TRBV7-6; cdr3_aa: CASSLEGLAGAVEQFF
j_call: TRBJ2-7; v_call: TRBV7-9; cdr3_aa: CATMTQGAGYEQYF
j_call: TRBJ1-1; v_call: TRBV29-1; cdr3_aa: CSVGAGLNTEAFF
j_call: TRBJ1-5; v_call: TRBV30; cdr3_aa: CAWSPGRGTQPQHF
j_call: TRBJ2-2; v_call: TRBV7-7; cdr3_aa: CASSTQQGYTGELFF
j_call: TRBJ2-1; v_call: TRBV4-3; cdr3_aa: CASSPTSGSFANEQFF
j_call: TRBJ1-4; v_call: TRBV7-2; cdr3_aa: CASSPEGTQSEKLFF
j_call: TRBJ2-7; v_call: TRBV20-1; cdr3_aa: CSARETGYEQYF
j_call: TRBJ2-2; v_call: TRBV5-1; cdr3_aa: CASSPTGPGELFF
j_call: TRBJ2-1; v_call: TRBV6-5; cdr3_aa: CASSYTQGGLDEQFF
j_call: TRBJ2-2; v_call: TRBV10-3; cdr3_aa: CAIQRQGNTGELFF
j_call: TRBJ2-2; v_call: TRBV24-1; cdr3_aa: CATSEGIGTGELFF
j_call: TRBJ1-2; v_call: TRBV29-1; cdr3_aa: CSVLPGQASRGYGYTF
j_call: TRBJ2-1; v_call: TRBV28; cdr3_aa: CASTPGVLNEQFF
j_call: TRBJ2-3; v_call: TRBV18; cdr3_aa: CASSPKLGDTQYF
j_call: TRBJ2-1; v_call: TRBV5-1; cdr3_aa: CASSTAGHNEQFF
j_call: TRBJ2-5; v_call: TRBV7-5; cdr3_aa: CISVPEDRTGWGGETQYF
j_call: TRBJ2-3; v_call: TRBV25-1; cdr3_aa: CASSDLAGGPNTQYF
j_call: TRBJ2-1; v_call: TRBV7-9; cdr3_aa: CASSPPAYNEQFF
j_call: TRBJ2-1; v_call: TRBV18; cdr3_aa: CASSPLDDWDEQFF
j_call: TRBJ1-2; v_call: TRBV7-9; cdr3_aa: CASSSDRGGYGYTF
j_call: TRBJ1-5; v_call: TRBV20-1; cdr3_aa: CSASPLNQPQHF
j_call: TRBJ1-2; v_call: TRBV4-2; cdr3_aa: CASSQERGRVDGYTF
j_call: TRBJ1-2; v_call: TRBV27; cdr3_aa: CASAGTAGGYTF
j_call: TRBJ2-1; v_call: TRBV19; cdr3_aa: CASSISRGSSSYNEQFF
j_call: TRBJ2-1; v_call: TRBV20-1; cdr3_aa: CSAIPLGTGVYEQFF
j_call: TRBJ2-2; v_call: TRBV20-1; cdr3_aa: CSAGQGPGELFF
j_call: TRBJ2-1; v_call: TRBV21-1; cdr3_aa: CARGLAGDSEQFF
j_call: TRBJ1-6; v_call: TRBV18; cdr3_aa: CASSLGTGSPLHF
j_call: TRBJ2-7; v_call: TRBV4-2; cdr3_aa: CASSQEQRVAYEQYF
j_call: TRBJ1-5; v_call: TRBV18; cdr3_aa: CASSPAATGANQPQHF
j_call: TRBJ2-1; v_call: TRBV5-5; cdr3_aa: CASSLGQVHEQFF